This passage covers 2 T cell receptor beta chains from one sample sequenced in a study of T cells in women clearing cervical HPV infection. The method was immunoSEQ multiplex PCR; TCRdb's version includes in-frame clones alone and lacks a portion of them. This repertoire includes tens of thousands of clones. Material: blood buffy coat. All receptors come from a woman between 18 and 75 years old with a cervical HPV16 infection that either progressed to CIN3+ or cleared (not recorded which).

CDR3 amino acids: CAISEFTDSTGGYTF. The CDR3 bases that were read are TGTGCCATCAGTGAGTTTACCGACAGTACCGGTGGC. The chain carries TRBV10-3 and TRBJ1-2; maybe TRBD1 (5 bases). The CDR3 end lies 3 residues beyond the end of the read and is filled in from the germline J gene. Per germline, CDR1 ENHRY and CDR2 SYGVKD. With 1 base removed from V and 7 bases from J, the gap between germline ends came to 16 bases. The CDR3 loop spans 15 amino acids.

As to this clone: The sequence runs out 3 residues before the end of the CDR3; the remainder is reconstructed from the germline J gene. The chain recombines TRBV20-1 with TRBJ1-2, with D perhaps matching TRBD1 (5 bases). Germline V gene data show CDR1 as DFQATT and CDR2 as SNEGSKA (reference sequence). Trimming removed 6 bases from V and 6 bases from J, with 17 bases in between. The CDR3 contains 13 residues. CDR3 loop: CSAGTDTQDGYTF. CDR3 bases read: TGCAGTGCCGGGACTGACACCCAGGATGGC.